Described below is a single TCR beta chain sequence and its context. The CDR3 totals 15 residues. V was shortened by 1 base and J by 1 base, with 11 bases between the two germline ends. The V gene's germline CDR1 is SGHNT and CDR2 YYREEE (reference sequence). The data originate from a study of blood T cell repertoires in COVID-19. Study information: Sources were T cells, B-cell-depleted T cells, or PBMCs; the material itself was cDNA or gDNA.

Everyone who took part was 18 to 89 years old, and they came from 20 to 25 US areas. Assignment of participants to cohorts was predicated upon participant-reported clinical history. Two negative PCRs, clearance, or symptom resolution characterized the recovered Cohort 3 donors. Sequencing used immunoSEQ multiplex PCR; TCRdb keeps in-frame clones, though not all of them. The data show roughly 300,000 clones, about nine tenths seen once. This TCR came from a man younger than 45 who had recovered from COVID-19. The chain combines TRBV5-4 with TRBJ1-2; possibly TRBD1 for D (6 bases). What was sequenced was PBMCs or T cells enriched from blood (not recorded which). The CDR3 reads CASSLMTGVNYGYTF. The CDR3 nucleotides read TGTGCCAGCAGCTTGATGACAGGAGTTAACTATGGCTACACCTTC.